Below, one TCR beta chain is given with its context. Antigen: not known. A much larger clone lies a single base off, so this may be a read error. The use of a sample-barcoded 5' primer and a J-beta primer mix characterized a second PCR of roughly 6 to 12 cycles. Each TCR beta cDNA got a 12-nucleotide random molecular identifier. Per sample, CDR3-containing paired-end reads numbered at least 2.5 million. TCRdb called the 5' RACE reads again in MiXCR, with one record for every CDR3 protein. The repertoire has over 1,500,000 distinct CDR3 sequences, about two fifths of them found once; the top ten carry under 25%. The data stem from a study of blood T cells in healthy people across ages. The overall study: In model experiments, template switching was able to capture about one barcoded beta molecule for every two T cells that were present. General study results and limits: Diversity of TCR beta per million T cells declined in a roughly linear way with age.

CDR1 and CDR2 from the germline V gene are SGDLS and YYNGEE. The CDR3 spans 15 residues. This sequence joins TRBV9 and TRBJ2-1, with a possible D match to TRBD2 (6 bases). The J call is in doubt because the DNA end fits TRBJ2-7 better. The sequence came from a human donor in good health. Material for sequencing was blood. The CDR3 bases are TGTGCCAGCAGCGTAGTCGGGGGTTCCTACAATGAGCAGTACTTC. Encoded protein: CASSVVGGSYNEQYF.